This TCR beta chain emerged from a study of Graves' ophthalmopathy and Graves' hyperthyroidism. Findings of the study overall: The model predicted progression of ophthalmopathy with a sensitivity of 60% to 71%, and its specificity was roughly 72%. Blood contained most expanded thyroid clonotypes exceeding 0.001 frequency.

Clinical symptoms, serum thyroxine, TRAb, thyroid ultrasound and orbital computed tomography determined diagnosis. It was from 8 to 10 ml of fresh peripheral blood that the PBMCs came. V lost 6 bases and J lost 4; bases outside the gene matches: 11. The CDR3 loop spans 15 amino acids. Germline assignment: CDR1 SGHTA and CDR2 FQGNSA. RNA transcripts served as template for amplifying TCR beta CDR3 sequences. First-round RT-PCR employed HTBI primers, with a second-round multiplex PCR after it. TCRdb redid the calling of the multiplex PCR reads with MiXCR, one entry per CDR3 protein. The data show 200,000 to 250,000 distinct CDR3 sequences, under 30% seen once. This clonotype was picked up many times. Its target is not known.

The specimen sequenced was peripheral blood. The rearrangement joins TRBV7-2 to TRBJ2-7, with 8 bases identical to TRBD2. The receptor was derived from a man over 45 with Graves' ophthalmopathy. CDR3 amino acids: CASSSLEAGAYEQYF. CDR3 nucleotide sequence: TGTGCCAGCAGTTCCCTCGAAGCGGGAGCTTACGAGCAGTACTTC. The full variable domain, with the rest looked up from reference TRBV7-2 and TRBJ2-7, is GAGVSQSPSNKVTEKGKDVELRCDPISGHTALYWYRQSLGQGLEFLIYFQGNSAPDKSGLPSDRFSAERTGGSVSTLTIQRTQQEDSAVYLCASSSLEAGAYEQYFGPGTRLTVT.